The rows below give T cell receptor beta chains drawn from one sample of a study of cytomegalovirus exposure and HLA in healthy donors. The assay was immunoSEQ multiplex PCR, and TCRdb's table has in-frame clones only and misses some. The table lists just over 150,000 clones, around three quarters of them singletons, with around 7% in the top ten. Input material: PBMCs. All receptors come from a man aged 35 to 55 in good health and CMV-seropositive. Each CDR3 is given with its conserved first and last residue. A D gene is named only where the DNA matches it firmly. Not every row has a clone size; where given, it reads once, few, many or a size class.

CDR3 protein: CASSQEQVGSNYGYTF
CDR3 DNA: TGCGCCAGCAGCCAAGAGCAGGTCGGATCTAACTATGGCTACACCTTC
J gene: TRBJ1-2
D gene: -
clone size: -
V gene: TRBV4-3

CDR3 protein: CASTLPGGPGNTIYF
CDR3 DNA: TGTGCCAGCACCCTCCCAGGGGGCCCTGGAAACACCATATATTTT
J gene: TRBJ1-3
D gene: TRBD1
clone size: -
V gene: TRBV6-1

CDR3 protein: CASSLAGGPGNTIYF
CDR3 DNA: TGCGCCAGCAGCTTGGCAGGGGGCCCTGGAAACACCATATATTTT
J gene: TRBJ1-3
D gene: TRBD1
clone size: -
V gene: TRBV5-1

CDR3 protein: CASSLAARGGTDTQYF
CDR3 DNA: TGTGCCAGCAGCTTAGCGGCGCGGGGGGGCACAGATACGCAGTATTTT
J gene: TRBJ2-3
D gene: TRBD2
clone size: -
V gene: TRBV7-2

CDR3 protein: CSVGGPGEQYF
CDR3 DNA: TGCAGCGTAGGGGGACCGGGAGAGCAGTACTTC
J gene: TRBJ2-7
D gene: -
clone size: -
V gene: TRBV29-1

CDR3 protein: CASSQVQGMGTEAFF
CDR3 DNA: TGCGCCAGCAGCCAAGTCCAGGGTATGGGCACTGAAGCTTTCTTT
J gene: TRBJ1-1
D gene: -
clone size: many
V gene: TRBV4-1

CDR3 protein: CSSTSGELFF
CDR3 DNA: TGTTCCAGCACGTCCGGGGAGCTGTTTTTT
J gene: TRBJ2-2
D gene: -
clone size: -
V gene: TRBV7-9

CDR3 protein: CASSLAGRESNQPQHF
CDR3 DNA: TGTGCCAGCAGCTTAGCAGGGAGGGAGAGCAATCAGCCCCAGCATTTT
J gene: TRBJ1-5
D gene: -
clone size: -
V gene: TRBV7-2

CDR3 protein: CATANTGGLSYNEQFF
CDR3 DNA: TGTGCCACTGCGAATACGGGGGGTTTATCCTACAATGAGCAGTTCTTC
J gene: TRBJ2-1
D gene: TRBD2
clone size: -
V gene: TRBV25-1

CDR3 protein: CASSFIRDRVYGYTF
CDR3 DNA: TGTGCCAGCAGCTTCATTCGGGACAGGGTTTATGGCTACACCTTC
J gene: TRBJ1-2
D gene: TRBD1
clone size: few
V gene: TRBV7-2

CDR3 protein: CASRTRGRNTEAFF
CDR3 DNA: TGTGCCAGCAGGACTAGGGGCAGAAACACTGAAGCTTTCTTT
J gene: TRBJ1-1
D gene: -
clone size: -
V gene: TRBV6-5

CDR3 protein: CAGRRGSETQYF
CDR3 DNA: TGTGCCGGACGTAGGGGTTCAGAGACCCAGTACTTC
J gene: TRBJ2-5
D gene: -
clone size: few
V gene: TRBV30

CDR3 protein: CASSVDQGPYEQYF
CDR3 DNA: TGTGCCAGCAGCGTAGATCAGGGCCCCTACGAGCAGTACTTC
J gene: TRBJ2-7
D gene: -
clone size: once
V gene: TRBV9

CDR3 protein: CASSPPRGSVTEAFF
CDR3 DNA: TGTGCCAGCAGCCCGCCCAGAGGGTCGGTCACTGAAGCTTTCTTT
J gene: TRBJ1-1
D gene: -
clone size: -
V gene: TRBV7-9

CDR3 protein: CASSFLSANTGELFF
CDR3 DNA: TGTGCCAGCAGTTTCCTCAGCGCGAACACCGGGGAGCTGTTTTTT
J gene: TRBJ2-2
D gene: -
clone size: few
V gene: TRBV27

CDR3 protein: CASKAGPSYNEQFF
CDR3 DNA: TGTGCCAGCAAGGCAGGGCCCTCCTACAATGAGCAGTTCTTC
J gene: TRBJ2-1
D gene: -
clone size: -
V gene: TRBV27

CDR3 protein: CASSISRDINQPQHF
CDR3 DNA: TGTGCCAGCAGTATCTCCCGGGACATCAATCAGCCCCAGCATTTT
J gene: TRBJ1-5
D gene: -
clone size: -
V gene: TRBV6-5

CDR3 protein: CAISEGGALNEKLFF
CDR3 DNA: TGTGCCATCAGTGAAGGAGGGGCGTTAAATGAAAAACTGTTTTTT
J gene: TRBJ1-4
D gene: -
clone size: once
V gene: TRBV10-3

CDR3 protein: CASSQAHGQGVSEQFF
CDR3 DNA: TGCGCCAGCAGCCAAGCCCATGGACAGGGAGTATCTGAGCAGTTCTTC
J gene: TRBJ2-1
D gene: TRBD1
clone size: -
V gene: TRBV4-1